Sequencing of this T cell receptor (beta chain) was carried out in a study of memory CD4+ T cells and cytomegalovirus serostatus. General study findings and limits: Median bootstrapped AUC for CMV status was just under 0.97 originally, approximately 0.91 US-trained.

The sort gate was single viable CD3+CD4+CD8-CD45RO+ cells for memory CD4+ T cells. The assay was immunoSEQ multiplex PCR, and TCRdb's table has in-frame clones only and misses some. The table has about 59,000 clones, roughly three quarters seen once. This CDR3 is 18 amino acids long. The V and J ends lost 1 base and 5 bases, in that order; junction bases with no gene match: 15. Looked up from germline, CDR1 is SGHRS and CDR2 is YFSETQ. This clone has just a few counts. Its antigen is unidentified. The chain combines TRBV5-1 with TRBJ2-7; 10 bases fit TRBD2. Sample: memory CD4+ T cells from blood. The TCR sequence derives from an adult in good health and CMV-seronegative. CDR3 nucleotide sequence: TGCGCCAGCAGCTTGATGGGGCTAGCGGGAGAAATTCTGAACGAGCAGTACTTC. It translates to CASSLMGLAGEILNEQYF.